What follows are 7 T cell receptor beta chains derived from one specimen sequenced in a study of regulatory T cells in long-lasting Graves disease. Stated time point: newly diagnosed GD, antithyroid drugs for less than 3 months. RNA isolated from PBMCs was used to make the TCR library. Researchers made TCR beta libraries by using iRepertoire HTBI primers and running Arm-PCR on CDR3 regions. MiXCR, applied by TCRdb to the multiplex PCR reads, yields one record per CDR3 protein. The table lists 390,000 or so distinct CDR3 sequences, roughly 12% of them singletons. These data were also filed under a second study, of T cells in Graves' hyperthyroidism and ophthalmopathy.

The sample consisted of peripheral blood mononuclear cells (PBMCs), taken at new diagnosis, from a patient treated with antithyroid drugs. All receptors derive from a woman aged 18-30 years with Graves disease.

The V and J genes are TRBV20-1 and TRBJ1-5; TRBD1 aligns across 8 bases. This CDR3 spans 14 amino acids. The trim removed 3 bases at V and 0 bases at J, leaving 1 base unmatched. Germline loops: CDR1 DFQATT, CDR2 SNEGSKA (reference sequence). In nucleotides, the CDR3 is TGCAGTGCTAGGGACAGGGATAGCAATCAGCCCCAGCATTTT. Translated: CSARDRDSNQPQHF.

This clonotype was seen ten or more times. The chain couples TRBV6-2 or TRBV6-3 to TRBJ2-1; 8 bases are shared with TRBD1. Unmatched junction bases numbered 10, after V lost 7 bases and J lost 2 bases. In germline, CDR1 is MNHEY, CDR2 SVGEGT. This CDR3 contains 16 residues. CDR3 sequence (DNA): TGTGCCAGCAAGCCTTACAGGGGGGTCACCTACAATGAGCAGTTCTTC. Translated, it gives CASKPYRGVTYNEQFF.

The sample holds many counts of this clonotype. V gene TRBV7-2 combines with J gene TRBJ1-1; D is undetermined. The germline V gene has CDR1 SGHTA and CDR2 FQGNSA. The V and J ends lost 2 bases and 0 bases respectively, with 19 bases between them. CDR3 length: 18 residues. CDR3 coding DNA: TGTGCCAGCAGCTTACGGAGCGGACGGCGGAGGCTGAACACTGAAGCTTTCTTT. Encoded protein: CASSLRSGRRRLNTEAFF.

This clonotype came up many times. This rearrangement joins TRBV11-2 to TRBJ2-2; D possibly corresponds to TRBD1 (5 bases). The V and J ends lost 3 bases and 8 bases respectively, with 7 bases between them. CDR3 size: 12 residues. Germline CDR1 reads SGHAT; CDR2 reads FQNNGV. The CDR3 here is CASSFYRGELFF. The DNA for the CDR3 is TGTGCCAGCAGCTTTTACAGGGGGGAGCTGTTTTTT. Drawing the rest from reference TRBV11-2 and TRBJ2-2, the complete variable domain is EAGVAQSPRYKIIEKRQSVAFWCNPISGHATLYWYQQILGQGPKLLIQFQNNGVVDDSQLPKDRFSAERLKGVDSTLKIQPAKLEDSAVYLCASSFYRGELFFGEGSRLTVL.

There are many counts of this clonotype. The chain combines TRBV11-3 with TRBJ2-1, with a weak D call TRBD2 (6 bases). The CDR3 extends over 12 amino acids. The germline V gene encodes CDR1 SGHNT and CDR2 YENEEA. V lost 8 bases, J lost 8 bases, and 13 bases lay in between. This CDR3 is CASGRIRDEQFF. The DNA of the CDR3 is TGTGCCAGCGGGAGGATCAGAGATGAGCAGTTCTTC.

This clonotype turned up a few times. This sequence joins TRBV3-1 and TRBJ1-4; D uncertain. The CDR3 sequence is 14 residues long. The germline gives CDR1 LGHDT, CDR2 YNNKEL (reference sequence). Trimming stripped 5 bases from V and 10 bases from J, with 17 bases between. CDR3 nucleotide sequence: TGTGCCAGCAGCTCCGTACCCCCTACGGGAAAACTGTTTTTT. Translated: CASSSVPPTGKLFF.

This clonotype was recorded many times. The V gene is TRBV28, the J gene TRBJ2-3, with D perhaps matching TRBD1 (6 bases). This CDR3 is built from 15 residues. The germline V and J ends were trimmed by 6 bases and 0 bases, with 13 bases remaining between them. CDR1 is MDHEN and CDR2 is SYDVKM in the germline V gene. The DNA for the CDR3 is TGTGCCAGCAGCCTCCGGGACACTAGCACAGATACGCAGTATTTT. Translated: CASSLRDTSTDTQYF.